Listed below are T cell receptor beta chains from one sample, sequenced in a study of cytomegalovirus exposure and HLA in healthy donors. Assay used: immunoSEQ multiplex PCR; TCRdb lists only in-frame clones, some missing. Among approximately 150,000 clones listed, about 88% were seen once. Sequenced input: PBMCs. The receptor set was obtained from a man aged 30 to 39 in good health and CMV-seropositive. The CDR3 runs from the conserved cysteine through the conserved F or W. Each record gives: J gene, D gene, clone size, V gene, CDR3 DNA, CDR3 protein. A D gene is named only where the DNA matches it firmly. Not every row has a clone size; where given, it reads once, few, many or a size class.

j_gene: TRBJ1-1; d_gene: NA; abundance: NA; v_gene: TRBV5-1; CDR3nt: TGCGCCAGCAGCTGGGACTATGGGGCAGCGGATACTGAAGCTTTCTTT; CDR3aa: CASSWDYGAADTEAFF
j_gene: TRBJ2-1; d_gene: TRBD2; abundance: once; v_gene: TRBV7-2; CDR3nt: TGTGCCAGCAGCTTAGGCAGCCTAGCGGGAGGGGATAATGAGCAGTTCTTC; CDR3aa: CASSLGSLAGGDNEQFF
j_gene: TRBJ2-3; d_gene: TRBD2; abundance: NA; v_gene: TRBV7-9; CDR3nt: TGTGCCAGCAGCTCCCCTGGGGCGGGAGGAGCAGATACGCAGTATTTT; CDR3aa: CASSSPGAGGADTQYF
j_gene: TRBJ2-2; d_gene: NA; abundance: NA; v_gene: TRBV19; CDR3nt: TGTGCCAGTACCGCGACAGGGAACACCGGGGAGCTGTTTTTT; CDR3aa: CASTATGNTGELFF
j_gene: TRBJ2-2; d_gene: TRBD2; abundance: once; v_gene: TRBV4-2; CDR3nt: TGTGCCAGCAGCCCGGGACTAGATACCGGGGAGCTGTTTTTT; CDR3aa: CASSPGLDTGELFF
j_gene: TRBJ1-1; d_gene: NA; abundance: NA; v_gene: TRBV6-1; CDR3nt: TGTGCCAGCAGACCAAGCCGCATGAACACTGAAGCTTTCTTT; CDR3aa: CASRPSRMNTEAFF
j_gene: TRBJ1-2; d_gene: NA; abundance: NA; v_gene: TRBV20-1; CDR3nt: TGCAGTGCTAGGCGAGGCTATGGCTACACCTTC; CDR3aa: CSARRGYGYTF
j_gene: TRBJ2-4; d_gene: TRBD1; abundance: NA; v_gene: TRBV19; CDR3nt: TGTGCCAGTAGTCCTAGACAGGGCCCCCTCGTTCAGTACTTC; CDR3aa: CASSPRQGPLVQYF
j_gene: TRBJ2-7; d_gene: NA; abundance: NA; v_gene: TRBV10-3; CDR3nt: TGTGCCATCAGTGGGTCCAGGGAACCACCTACGGAGCAGTACTTC; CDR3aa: CAISGSREPPTEQYF
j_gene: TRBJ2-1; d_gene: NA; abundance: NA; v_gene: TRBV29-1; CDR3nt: TGCAGCGTTGAATCTGGGCCCAGGGGATCCTACAATGAGCAGTTCTTC; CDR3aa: CSVESGPRGSYNEQFF
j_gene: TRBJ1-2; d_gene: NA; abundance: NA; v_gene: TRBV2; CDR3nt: TGTGCCAGCAGTTTCCAGGGCTATGGCTACACCTTC; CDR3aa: CASSFQGYGYTF
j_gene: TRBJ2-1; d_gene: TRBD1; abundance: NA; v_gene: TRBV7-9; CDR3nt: TGTTCCAGCAGTCGAGGACAGGACCATTACAGCTCCTACAATGAGCAGTTCTTC; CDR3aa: CSSSRGQDHYSSYNEQFF
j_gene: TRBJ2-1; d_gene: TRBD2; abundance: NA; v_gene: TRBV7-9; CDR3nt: TGTGCCAGCAGCGCCCGACTAGCGGGAGCGTACAATGAGCAGTTCTTC; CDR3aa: CASSARLAGAYNEQFF
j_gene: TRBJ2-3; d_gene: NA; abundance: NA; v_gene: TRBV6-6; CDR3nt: TGTGCCAGCAGTTACGAACGGGGGGCAGGGGATACGCAGTATTTT; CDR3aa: CASSYERGAGDTQYF
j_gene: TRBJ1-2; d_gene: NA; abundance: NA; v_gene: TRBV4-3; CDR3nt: TGCGCCAGCAGCCACCGGGACTTAGAAGCTAACTATGGCTACACCTTC; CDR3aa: CASSHRDLEANYGYTF
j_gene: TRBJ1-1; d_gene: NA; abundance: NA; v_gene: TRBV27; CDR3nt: TGTGCCAGCAGTATTACATCAGGTGAAGCTTTCTTT; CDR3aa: CASSITSGEAFF
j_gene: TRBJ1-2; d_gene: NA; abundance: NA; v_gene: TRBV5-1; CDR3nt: TGCGCCAGCAGCGAGGAACATATGGGGGGACCCGCTTATGGCTACACCTTC; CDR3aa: CASSEEHMGGPAYGYTF
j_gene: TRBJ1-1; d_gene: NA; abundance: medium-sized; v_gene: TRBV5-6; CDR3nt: TGTGCCAGCAGCATCACGGGGATTGAAGCTTTCTTT; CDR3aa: CASSITGIEAFF
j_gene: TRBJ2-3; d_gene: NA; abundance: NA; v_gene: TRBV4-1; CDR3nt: TGCGCCAGCAGCCAAGATCTGAGGGCCCCTAGCACAGATACGCAGTATTTT; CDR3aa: CASSQDLRAPSTDTQYF
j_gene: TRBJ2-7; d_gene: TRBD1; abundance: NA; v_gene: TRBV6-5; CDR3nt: TGTGCCAGCAGTTACGGGGACAGACAGTACGAGCAGTACTTC; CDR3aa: CASSYGDRQYEQYF
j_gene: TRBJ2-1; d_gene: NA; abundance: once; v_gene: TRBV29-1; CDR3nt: TGCAGCGCGGCCGGACTAAAGGGGTACAATGAGCAGTTCTTC; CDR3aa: CSAAGLKGYNEQFF
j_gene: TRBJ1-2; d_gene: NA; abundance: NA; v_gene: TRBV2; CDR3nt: TGTGCCAGCTCCTGGGGGGGTGGCTACACCTTC; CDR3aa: CASSWGGGYTF
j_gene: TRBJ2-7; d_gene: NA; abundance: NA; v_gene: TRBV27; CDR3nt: TGTGCCAGCAGTTTATTGGGGCAGACCTACGAGCAGTACTTC; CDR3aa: CASSLLGQTYEQYF
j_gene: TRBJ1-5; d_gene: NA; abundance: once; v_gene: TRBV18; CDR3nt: TGTGCCAGCTCTTCCTCGGGGGGGGGAACCCAGCCCCAGCATTTT; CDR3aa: CASSSSGGGTQPQHF
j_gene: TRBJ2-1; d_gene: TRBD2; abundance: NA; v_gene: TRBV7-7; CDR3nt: TGTGCTAGCAGCTTAGAGCCGTCACTAGCGGGAGATAATGAGCAGTTCTTC; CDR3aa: CASSLEPSLAGDNEQFF
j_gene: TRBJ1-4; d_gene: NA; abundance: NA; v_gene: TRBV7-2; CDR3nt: TGTGCCAGCAGCCAGGACCGGGCGGGAAAACTGTTTTTT; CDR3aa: CASSQDRAGKLFF
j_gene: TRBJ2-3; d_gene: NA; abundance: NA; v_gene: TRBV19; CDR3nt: TGTGCCAGTAGTATACGAGGAACTAGCACAGATACGCAGTATTTT; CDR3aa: CASSIRGTSTDTQYF